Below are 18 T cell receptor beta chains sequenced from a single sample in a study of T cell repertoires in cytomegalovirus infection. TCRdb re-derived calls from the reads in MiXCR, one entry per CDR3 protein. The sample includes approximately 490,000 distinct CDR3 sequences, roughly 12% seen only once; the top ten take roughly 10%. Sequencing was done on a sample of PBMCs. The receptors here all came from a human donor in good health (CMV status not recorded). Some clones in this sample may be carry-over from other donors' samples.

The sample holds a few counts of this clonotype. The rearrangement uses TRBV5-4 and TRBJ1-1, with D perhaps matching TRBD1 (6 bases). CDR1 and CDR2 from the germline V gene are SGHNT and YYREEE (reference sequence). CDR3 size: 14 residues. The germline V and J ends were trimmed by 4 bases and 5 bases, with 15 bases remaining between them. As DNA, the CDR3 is TGTGCCAGCAGCCGAGCAGGGGCGAGGACTGAAGCTTTCTTT. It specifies CASSRAGARTEAFF.

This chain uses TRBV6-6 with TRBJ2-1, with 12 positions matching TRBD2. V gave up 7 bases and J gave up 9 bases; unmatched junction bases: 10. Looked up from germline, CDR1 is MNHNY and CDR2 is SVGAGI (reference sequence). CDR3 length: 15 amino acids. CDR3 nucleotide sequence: TGTGCCAGCACCAGGACTAGCGGGATAACGGCTGAGCAGTTCTTC. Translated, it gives CASTRTSGITAEQFF.

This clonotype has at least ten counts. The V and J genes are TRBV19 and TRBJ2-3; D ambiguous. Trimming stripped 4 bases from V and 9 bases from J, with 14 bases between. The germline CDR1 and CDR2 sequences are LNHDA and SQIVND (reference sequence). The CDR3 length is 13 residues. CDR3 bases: TGTGCCAGTAGTAATGGGTGGGGTGGCACGCAGTATTTT. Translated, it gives CASSNGWGGTQYF.

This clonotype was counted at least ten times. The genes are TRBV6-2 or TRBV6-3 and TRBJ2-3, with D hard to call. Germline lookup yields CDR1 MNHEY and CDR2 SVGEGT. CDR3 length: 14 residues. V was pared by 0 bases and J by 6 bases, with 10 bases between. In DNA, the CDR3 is TGTGCCAGCAGTTACTCGGCTGCAGGCGATACGCAGTATTTT. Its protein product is CASSYSAAGDTQYF.

CDR3 bases: TGTGCCAGCAGTTTCTCCGGGACAGGGGGCTACGGGGAGCTGTTTTTT. Translated: CASSFSGTGGYGELFF. The chain links TRBV28 to TRBJ2-2; TRBD1 aligns across 12 bases. There are 16 residues in the CDR3. V dropped 3 bases and J dropped 7; count of bases not matched to a gene: 6. The germline gives CDR1 MDHEN, CDR2 SYDVKM. Complete variable domain (other parts from reference TRBV28 and TRBJ2-2): DVKVTQSSRYLVKRTGEKVFLECVQDMDHENMFWYRQDPGLGLRLIYFSYDVKMKEKGDIPEGYSVSREKKERFSLILESASTNQTSMYLCASSFSGTGGYGELFFGEGSRLTVL.

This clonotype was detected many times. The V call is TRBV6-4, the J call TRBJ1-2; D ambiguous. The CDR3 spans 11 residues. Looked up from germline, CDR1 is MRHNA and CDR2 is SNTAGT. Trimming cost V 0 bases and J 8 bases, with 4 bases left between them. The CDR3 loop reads CASSDSSGYTF. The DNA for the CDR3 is TGTGCCAGCAGTGACTCGAGCGGCTACACCTTC.

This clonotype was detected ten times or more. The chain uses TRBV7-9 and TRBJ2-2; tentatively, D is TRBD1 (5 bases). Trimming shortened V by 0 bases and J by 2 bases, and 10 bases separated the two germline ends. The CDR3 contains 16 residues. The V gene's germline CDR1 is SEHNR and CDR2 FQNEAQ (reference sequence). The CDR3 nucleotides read TGTGCCAGCAGCTTAGCGGTGGACATAAACACCGGGGAGCTGTTTTTT. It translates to CASSLAVDINTGELFF.

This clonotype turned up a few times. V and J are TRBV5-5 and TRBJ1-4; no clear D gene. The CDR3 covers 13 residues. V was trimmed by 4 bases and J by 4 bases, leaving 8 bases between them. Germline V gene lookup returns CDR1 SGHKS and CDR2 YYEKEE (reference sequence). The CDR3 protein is CASSTRGNEKLFF. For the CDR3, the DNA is TGTGCCAGCAGCACCCGGGGTAATGAAAAACTGTTTTTT.

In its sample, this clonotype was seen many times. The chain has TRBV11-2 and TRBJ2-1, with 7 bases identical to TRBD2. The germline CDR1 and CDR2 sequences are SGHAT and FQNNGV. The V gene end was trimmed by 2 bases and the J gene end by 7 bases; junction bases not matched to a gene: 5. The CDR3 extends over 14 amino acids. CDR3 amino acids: CASSLQAGINEQFF. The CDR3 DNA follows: TGTGCCAGCAGCTTACAAGCGGGGATTAATGAGCAGTTCTTC.

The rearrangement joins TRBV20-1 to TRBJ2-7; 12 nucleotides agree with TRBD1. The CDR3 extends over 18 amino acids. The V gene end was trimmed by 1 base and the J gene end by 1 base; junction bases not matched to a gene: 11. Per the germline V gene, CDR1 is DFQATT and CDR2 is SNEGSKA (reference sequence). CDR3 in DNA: TGCAGTGCTAGAGCGGGGGCCGGGACAGGGGGCAGTTCCTACGAGCAGTACTTC. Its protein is CSARAGAGTGGSSYEQYF.

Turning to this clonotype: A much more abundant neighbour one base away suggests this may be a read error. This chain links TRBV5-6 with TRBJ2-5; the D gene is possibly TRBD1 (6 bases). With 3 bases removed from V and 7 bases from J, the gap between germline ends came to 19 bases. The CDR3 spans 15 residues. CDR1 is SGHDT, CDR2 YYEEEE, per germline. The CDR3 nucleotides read TGTGCCAGCAGCTGGGTGACAGGTCCCCTGAGGACCCAGTACTTC. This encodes CASSWVTGPLRTQYF.

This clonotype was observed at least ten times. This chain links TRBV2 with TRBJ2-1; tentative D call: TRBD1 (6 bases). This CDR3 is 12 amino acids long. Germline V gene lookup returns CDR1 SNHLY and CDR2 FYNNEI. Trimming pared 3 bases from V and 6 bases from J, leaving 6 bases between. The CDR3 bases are TGTGCCAGCAGTGAGACAGGCAATGAGCAGTTCTTC. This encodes CASSETGNEQFF.

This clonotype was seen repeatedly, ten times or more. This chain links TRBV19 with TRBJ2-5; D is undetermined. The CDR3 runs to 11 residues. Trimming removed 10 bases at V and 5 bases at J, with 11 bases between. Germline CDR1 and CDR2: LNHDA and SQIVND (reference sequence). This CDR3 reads CATLSGETQYF. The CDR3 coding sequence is TGTGCCACTTTGAGTGGCGAGACCCAGTACTTC.

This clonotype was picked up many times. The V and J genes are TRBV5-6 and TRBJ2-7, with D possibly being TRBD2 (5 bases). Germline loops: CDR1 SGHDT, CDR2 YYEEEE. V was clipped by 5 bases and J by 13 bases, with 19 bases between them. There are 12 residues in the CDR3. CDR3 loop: CASSGRGSGLYF. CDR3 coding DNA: TGTGCCAGCAGTGGCCGGGGTTCAGGCCTCTACTTC.

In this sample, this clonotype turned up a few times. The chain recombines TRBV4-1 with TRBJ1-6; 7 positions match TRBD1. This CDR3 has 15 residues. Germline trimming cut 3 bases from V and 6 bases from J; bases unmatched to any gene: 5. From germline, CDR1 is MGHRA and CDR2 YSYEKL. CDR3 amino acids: CASSQRQGTNSPLHF. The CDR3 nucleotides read TGCGCCAGCAGCCAGAGACAGGGAACTAATTCACCCCTCCACTTT.

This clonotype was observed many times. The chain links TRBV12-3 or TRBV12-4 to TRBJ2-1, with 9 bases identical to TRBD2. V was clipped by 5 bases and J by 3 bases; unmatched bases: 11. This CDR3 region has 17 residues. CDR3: CASSPPGASGIYNEQFF. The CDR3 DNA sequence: TGTGCCAGCAGTCCACCGGGGGCTAGCGGGATCTACAATGAGCAGTTCTTC.

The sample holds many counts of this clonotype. This chain's CDR3 is CASSPGGRAHIYNEQFF. In DNA, the CDR3 is TGTGCCAGTAGTCCCGGGGGGAGGGCCCATATCTACAATGAGCAGTTCTTC. The chain joins TRBV19 to TRBJ2-1; 7 bases are shared with TRBD2. The CDR3 spans 17 residues. The germline CDR1 and CDR2 sequences are LNHDA and SQIVND (reference sequence). V lost 5 bases, J lost 3 bases, and 13 bases stayed unmatched.

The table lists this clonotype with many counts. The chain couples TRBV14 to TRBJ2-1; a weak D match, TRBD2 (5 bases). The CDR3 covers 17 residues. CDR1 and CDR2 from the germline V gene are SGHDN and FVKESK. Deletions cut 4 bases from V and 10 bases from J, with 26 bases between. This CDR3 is CASSRSWANFVGEEQFF. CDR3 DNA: TGTGCCAGCAGCCGAAGCTGGGCTAATTTCGTCGGGGAGGAGCAGTTCTTC.